This T cell receptor (beta chain) derives from a study of fetal regulatory T cell absence and autoimmunity. Study-level results: Broadly similar TRB gene family usage was seen in pancreas and cord blood. Antigen-driven pancreatic autoimmunity before birth in IPEX was inferred from oligoclonal enrichment.

Clones were sequenced by immunoSEQ multiplex PCR, and TCRdb holds only the in-frame ones, with some missing. This sample has more than 85,000 clones, with approximately 75% found just once. Details on this clone: No antigen is known for it.

Germline CDR1 SGHAT, CDR2 FQNNGV. Trimming shortened V by 5 bases and J by 3 bases, and 16 bases separated the two germline ends. This CDR3 comprises 15 residues. The genes are TRBV11-2 and TRBJ2-5; no definite D call. The sequenced sample was pancreas tissue. The TCR comes from a male donor with IPEX syndrome. In DNA form, the CDR3 reads TGTGCCAGCAGCCCTCGGGTGCATACTAAAGAGACCCAGTACTTC. Protein sequence: CASSPRVHTKETQYF.